The 12 T cell receptor beta chains below come from one sample, sequenced in a study of sequential checkpoint blockade in melanoma. Noted treatment: randomized to nivolumab then ipilimumab (arm A) or the reverse (arm B). Only in-frame clones appear in the TCRdb table, and some are missing; sequencing was by immunoSEQ multiplex PCR. Here the sample spans some 5,100 clones, 78% being singletons. This specimen consisted of CD8+ T cells sorted from blood (inferred from file names), obtained from a patient given nivolumab and ipilimumab in sequence. All receptors come from a human donor with melanoma.

V gene TRBV7-9 combines with J gene TRBJ1-1, with D possibly TRBD1 on 6 matching bases. The V gene lost 5 bases and the J gene lost 1 base, with 11 bases spanning the gap. Germline values: CDR1 SEHNR, CDR2 FQNEAQ (reference sequence). The CDR3 runs to 14 residues. CDR3 region: CASSPWGQNTEAFF. CDR3 nucleotides: TGTGCCAGCAGCCCCTGGGGACAGAACACTGAAGCTTTCTTT.

The chain combines TRBV19 with TRBJ2-5, with a tentative D call TRBD2 (6 bases). The assigned J gene may be wrong: the sequence end matches TRBJ2-7 better. The CDR3 is made up of 14 amino acids. In germline, CDR1 is LNHDA, CDR2 SQIVND (reference sequence). The chain's CDR3 is CASSSGWGDYEQYF. The CDR3 DNA follows: TGTGCCAGTAGTAGCGGATGGGGGGACTACGAGCAGTACTTC.

V and J are TRBV4-3 and TRBJ2-3; 12 nucleotides line up with TRBD2. Trimming removed 3 bases from V and 3 bases from J; junction bases left unmatched: 1. Germline V gives CDR1 LGHNA, CDR2 YSLEER. The CDR3 runs 15 residues. In DNA form, the CDR3 reads TGCGCCAGCAGCCAGACTAGCGGGGGAACAGATACGCAGTATTTT. Its translation is CASSQTSGGTDTQYF.

This rearrangement joins TRBV13 to TRBJ2-7, with TRBD2 matching over 9 bases. V was clipped by 0 bases and J by 7 bases; unmatched bases: 19. Germline CDR1 PRHDT, CDR2 FYEKMQ (reference sequence). The CDR3 runs to 19 residues. The CDR3 loop is CASSLGAPAYRGGGGEQYF. DNA for the CDR3: TGTGCCAGCAGCTTAGGCGCCCCTGCCTACAGGGGCGGGGGGGGAGAGCAGTACTTC.

The V and J genes are TRBV4-2 and TRBJ2-1, with D tentatively TRBD2 (6 bases). Germline values: CDR1 LGHNA, CDR2 YNFKEQ. The V gene lost 4 bases and the J gene lost 5 bases, with 18 bases spanning the gap. There are 16 residues in the CDR3. In nucleotides, the CDR3 is TGTGCCAGCAGCCCCAGACCAAGCGGACTACACAATGAGCAGTTCTTC. Amino acid sequence: CASSPRPSGLHNEQFF.

The chain is built from TRBV6-1 and TRBJ1-1, with 10 nucleotides matching TRBD1. The J segment lost 3 bases and the V segment lost 5 bases, leaving 3 bases of the junction unmatched. The CDR3 covers 14 residues. Germline assignment: CDR1 MNHNS and CDR2 SASEGT. The CDR3 DNA reads TGTGCCAGCAGTTCCGGGACAGGGGACACTGAAGCTTTCTTT. Protein: CASSSGTGDTEAFF.

The rearrangement joins TRBV28 to TRBJ2-5; the D gene is possibly TRBD1 (5 bases). V gave up 4 bases and J gave up 5 bases, with 17 bases separating them. This CDR3 has 15 amino acids. The germline V gene encodes CDR1 MDHEN and CDR2 SYDVKM. The CDR3 reads CASSWQGDSLETQYF. In nucleotides, the CDR3 is TGTGCCAGCAGTTGGCAGGGCGATTCATTGGAGACCCAGTACTTC. Full variable domain (rest looked up from reference TRBV28 and TRBJ2-5): DVKVTQSSRYLVKRTGEKVFLECVQDMDHENMFWYRQDPGLGLRLIYFSYDVKMKEKGDIPEGYSVSREKKERFSLILESASTNQTSMYLCASSWQGDSLETQYFGPGTRLLVL.

The chain recombines TRBV28 with TRBJ2-5; 10 nucleotides align to TRBD1. This CDR3 region has 18 residues. Germline loops: CDR1 MDHEN, CDR2 SYDVKM. The ends lost 5 bases at V and 4 bases at J; junction bases unmatched: 16. DNA of the CDR3: TGTGCCAGCAGTCTAAATTTGGCCGGGACAGGGGAAGGAGAGACCCAGTACTTC. Translating it yields CASSLNLAGTGEGETQYF.

V gene TRBV9 combines with J gene TRBJ1-2; 8 nucleotides line up with TRBD1. The ends lost 1 base at V and 7 bases at J; junction bases unmatched: 9. The CDR3 consists of 15 residues. Germline V gene lookup returns CDR1 SGDLS and CDR2 YYNGEE. Here the CDR3 reads CASSVSSGGASGYTF. The CDR3 DNA sequence: TGTGCCAGCAGCGTATCATCAGGGGGCGCTTCTGGCTACACCTTC.

The chain is built from TRBV6-5 and TRBJ2-7; no definite D call. V was shortened by 4 bases and J by 4 bases, with 8 bases between the two germline ends. The germline gives CDR1 MNHEY, CDR2 SVGAGI. This CDR3 is 12 amino acids long. The chain's CDR3 is CASSLNGYEQYF. CDR3 DNA sequence: TGTGCCAGCAGTTTGAACGGGTACGAGCAGTACTTC.

This chain connects TRBV14 to TRBJ1-1; 10 nucleotides align to TRBD1. V lost 4 bases to trimming and J lost 6 bases; unmatched junction nucleotides: 5. This CDR3 has 14 residues. CDR1 SGHDN and CDR2 FVKESK come from the germline V gene. The CDR3 region is CASSRQGASSEAFF. The CDR3 DNA reads as TGTGCCAGCAGCCGACAGGGGGCGAGCTCTGAAGCTTTCTTT.

The chain has TRBV6-5 and TRBJ2-1; D is perhaps TRBD2 (5 bases). Germline lookup yields CDR1 MNHEY and CDR2 SVGAGI. V was clipped by 2 bases and J by 9 bases, with 11 bases between them. There are 13 residues in the CDR3. The CDR3 is CASSYVGSSEQFF. Written as DNA, the CDR3 is TGTGCCAGCAGTTACGTAGGGAGCAGTGAGCAGTTCTTC.